The present entry profiles one T cell receptor beta chain with its context. The trim removed 6 bases at V and 7 bases at J, leaving 8 bases unmatched. The length of the CDR3 is 14 residues. Germline CDR1 reads MNHEY; CDR2 reads SMNVEV (reference sequence). As originally analysed: Reference gene primer amplification yielded estimated nucleated cell counts. Clones were read by immunoSEQ multiplex PCR, and TCRdb kept only the in-frame ones, dropping some. The DNA gave D and trimming, while V, J and clone size come from that table. The repertoire consists of 400,000 to 500,000 clones, with roughly 88% occurring once and the leading ten covering about 1.5%. This entry belongs to a study of blood T cell repertoires in COVID-19. Turning to the study itself: Sample material is recorded as cDNA or gDNA derived from T cells, B-cell-depleted T cells, or PBMCs.

The chain uses TRBV27 and TRBJ1-5; 8 nucleotides match TRBD1. This sequence originates from a woman aged 30 to 39 with active or convalescent COVID-19. Sequencing was carried out using peripheral blood. CDR3 amino acids: CASRMTGVGQPQHF. Written as DNA, the CDR3 is TGTGCCAGCAGGATGACAGGGGTAGGCCAGCCCCAGCATTTT.